The 26 T cell receptor beta chains presented below share a single source sample, sequenced in a study of T cells in Graves' hyperthyroidism and ophthalmopathy. TCR beta CDR3 sequences were amplified from RNA transcripts. First-round RT-PCR with HTBI primers amplified the TCR CDR3 region. TCRdb reanalysed the multiplex PCR reads using MiXCR and keeps one entry per CDR3 protein. The profile covers hundreds of thousands of distinct CDR3 sequences, with about 15% appearing a single time and roughly an eighth taken by the ten largest. The specimen sequenced was blood. The receptors come from a woman between 50 and 59 years old with Graves' ophthalmopathy.

This clonotype occurred many times. The V call is TRBV12-3 or TRBV12-4, the J call TRBJ1-1; no definite D call. The CDR3 is 16 residues long. Deletions cut 5 bases from V and 2 bases from J, with 18 bases between. The CDR3 DNA reads TGTGCCAGCAGTCTGATGCAAGGGCAGGTTAACACTGAAGCTTTCTTT. It translates to CASSLMQGQVNTEAFF.

Regarding this clonotype: A much larger clone is a single base away; this may be a read error. The rearrangement links TRBV30 to TRBJ1-1; D call uncertain. Germline values: CDR1 GTSNPN, CDR2 SVGIG (reference sequence). The CDR3 contains 10 residues. The CDR3 loop is CAWDNTAAFF. CDR3 sequence (DNA): TGTGCCTGGGATAACACTGCAGCTTTCTTT.

This clonotype was observed a few times. V usage is TRBV29-1 and J usage is TRBJ1-2, with D tentatively TRBD1 (6 bases). Germline V gene data show CDR1 as SQVTM and CDR2 as ANQGSEA. V was clipped by 2 bases and J by 8 bases, with 12 bases between them. This CDR3 spans 12 amino acids. Here the CDR3 DNA reads TGCAGCGTTGAAAAGGGGGGCCGGGGCTACACCTTC. It specifies CSVEKGGRGYTF.

This clonotype occurred a few times. This chain connects TRBV4-1 to TRBJ1-1, with TRBD1 matching 11 bases. Germline V CDR1 and CDR2: MGHRA, YSYEKL. CDR3 size: 15 residues. The junction had 5 bases not matched to a gene; V was cut back by 1 base and J by 7 bases. CDR3 protein: CASSQGTGGVFEAFF. CDR3 nucleotide sequence: TGCGCCAGCAGCCAAGGGACAGGGGGCGTTTTTGAAGCTTTCTTT.

This clonotype was observed many times. This rearrangement joins TRBV18 to TRBJ2-3, with D perhaps given as TRBD1 or TRBD2 (5 bases each). The germline V gene has CDR1 KGHSH and CDR2 LQKENI. The V end lost 8 bases, the J end lost 0 bases, and 15 bases lay between the germline ends. There are 15 residues in the CDR3. The CDR3 DNA sequence: TGTGCCAGCCGCCCCCGGGGCACTAGCACAGATACGCAGTATTTT. Protein product: CASRPRGTSTDTQYF.

The V and J genes are TRBV9 and TRBJ2-2, with D perhaps matching TRBD1 (6 bases). The CDR3 runs 17 residues. CDR1 is SGDLS, CDR2 YYNGEE, per germline. V lost 4 bases to trimming and J lost 0 bases, with 16 bases between them. The CDR3 protein is CASSSSPTGSNTGELFF. DNA of the CDR3: TGTGCCAGCAGCTCATCCCCGACAGGATCGAACACCGGGGAGCTGTTTTTT.

The V and J genes are TRBV5-8 and TRBJ2-2, with 7 bases matching TRBD1. Unmatched junction bases numbered 8, after V lost 4 bases and J lost 5 bases. Germline V CDR1 and CDR2: SGHTS, YDEGEE. This CDR3 contains 15 residues. Written as DNA, the CDR3 is TGTGCCAGCAGCCCGGGACAGCGAGGGACCGGGGAGCTGTTTTTT. It translates to CASSPGQRGTGELFF. Together with reference TRBV5-8 and TRBJ2-2, the CDR3 gives the full variable domain: EAGVTQSPTHLIKTRGQQATLRCSPISGHTSVYWYQQALGLGLQFLLWYDEGEERNRGNFPPRFSGRQFPNYSSELNVNALELEDSALYLCASSPGQRGTGELFFGEGSRLTVL.

This clonotype appeared a few times. The chain combines TRBV18 with TRBJ1-2; a weak D match, TRBD1 (6 bases). The germline V and J ends were trimmed by 0 bases and 8 bases, with 13 bases remaining between them. Germline V gene lookup returns CDR1 KGHSH and CDR2 LQKENI. The CDR3 sequence is 14 residues long. The CDR3 loop reads CASSPPNRESGYTF. CDR3 nucleotide sequence: TGTGCCAGCTCACCACCTAACAGGGAATCGGGCTACACCTTC.

The V call is TRBV9, the J call TRBJ1-5; TRBD1 agrees at 7 bases. Trimming cost V 2 bases and J 6 bases; bases outside gene matches: 5. Germline V CDR1 and CDR2: SGDLS, YYNGEE. The CDR3 totals 14 residues. CDR3 amino acids: CASSVTGDGQPQHF. For the CDR3, the DNA is TGTGCCAGCAGCGTTACAGGGGATGGTCAGCCCCAGCATTTT.

In DNA, the CDR3 is TGCAGTGCTAGAGACTTAACCGACAGGGACTACACCTTC. Translation gives CSARDLTDRDYTF. This rearrangement joins TRBV20-1 to TRBJ1-2, with 7 nucleotides matching TRBD1. The CDR3 totals 13 residues. The germline CDR1 and CDR2 sequences are DFQATT and SNEGSKA (reference sequence). J gave up 10 bases and V 0 bases, and 8 bases lay outside the gene matches.

The V and J genes are TRBV20-1 and TRBJ2-1; 7 bases line up with TRBD1. Germline CDR1 DFQATT, CDR2 SNEGSKA (reference sequence). J lost 4 bases, V lost 6 bases, and 6 bases had no gene match. This CDR3 has 13 amino acids. CDR3 bases: TGCAGTGCCTGGGACAGCGTATACAATGAGCAGTTCTTC. Protein: CSAWDSVYNEQFF.

This clonotype occurred many times. The CDR3 nucleotides are TGTGCCAGCAGCTTAACCGGGACAGGGGCTGGGGCCAACGTCCTGACTTTC. This translates into CASSLTGTGAGANVLTF. The chain carries TRBV7-2 and TRBJ2-6, with TRBD1 identical over 10 bases. Germline CDR1 SGHTA, CDR2 FQGNSA. Trimming at V came to 2 bases and at J to 2 bases, leaving 3 bases not matched to a gene. There are 17 residues in the CDR3.

The sample holds many counts of this clonotype. The junction shows a germline mismatch at one end, possibly a read error. The chain employs TRBV28 and TRBJ2-3; D gene ambiguous. Germline-derived CDR1 and CDR2 are MDHEN and SYDVKM. This CDR3 spans 17 amino acids. CDR3 sequence: CASTLGVRSVSTDTQYF. The CDR3 bases are TGTGCCAGCACTTTAGGTGTCAGGAGTGTTAGCACAGATACGCAGTATTTT.

This clonotype was seen ten or more times. The chain combines TRBV27 with TRBJ1-2; 8 positions agree with TRBD1. Trimming cost V 5 bases and J 3 bases; bases outside gene matches: 2. The germline CDR1 and CDR2 sequences are MNHEY and SMNVEV (reference sequence). CDR3 length: 13 residues. This chain's CDR3 is CASSQGAYYGYTF. The CDR3 coding sequence is TGTGCCAGCAGTCAGGGGGCCTACTATGGCTACACCTTC.

This clonotype has more than one count but fewer than ten. The genes are TRBV6-5 and TRBJ2-2; TRBD2 aligns across 7 bases. J was trimmed by 7 bases and V by 0 bases; bases with no gene match: 14. CDR1 and CDR2 (germline): MNHEY, SVGAGI. The CDR3 length is 18 residues. CDR3 sequence: CASSYSPELARAGGELFF. Here the CDR3 DNA reads TGTGCCAGCAGTTACTCACCAGAACTAGCGAGGGCAGGCGGGGAGCTGTTTTTT.

This clonotype was counted ten times or more. The chain joins TRBV6-5 to TRBJ2-1; 13 positions match TRBD2. The CDR3 spans 17 residues. Germline CDR1 is MNHEY and CDR2 is SVGAGI. J gave up 8 bases and V 0 bases, and 7 bases lay outside the gene matches. The CDR3, as DNA: TGTGCCAGCAGTTACTCGATACTAGCGGGAGGGGGTCATGAGCAGTTCTTC. It codes for CASSYSILAGGGHEQFF.

This clonotype was recorded many times. The rearrangement links TRBV29-1 to TRBJ2-3; D uncertain. This CDR3 contains 12 residues. Trimming left V 7 bases short and J 2 bases short, with 10 bases between. Germline CDR1 and CDR2: SQVTM and ANQGSEA. The CDR3 is CSAVSATDTQYF. CDR3 nucleotide sequence: TGCAGCGCCGTTTCAGCCACAGATACGCAGTATTTT.

The rearrangement uses TRBV6-2 or TRBV6-3 and TRBJ2-2; 9 positions agree with TRBD1. The V segment lost 10 bases and the J segment 6 bases; nucleotides outside the gene matches: 3. There are 12 residues in the CDR3. Per the germline V gene, CDR1 is MNHEY and CDR2 is SVGEGT. CDR3 sequence (DNA): TGTGCCACCCGGACAGGGGCCGGGGAGCTGTTTTTT. This translates into CATRTGAGELFF.

This chain uses TRBV28 with TRBJ2-7; 8 nucleotides line up with TRBD1. Germline V lookup: CDR1 MDHEN, CDR2 SYDVKM. V lost 7 bases and J lost 2; bases outside the gene matches: 4. The CDR3 contains 13 residues. The CDR3, as DNA: TGTGCCAGCACCACAGGGGGGACCTACGAGCAGTACTTC. This gives the protein CASTTGGTYEQYF.

At least ten counts were recorded for this clonotype. V and J are TRBV7-9 and TRBJ2-1; D is perhaps TRBD2 (7 bases). V was cut by 1 base and J by 8 bases, with 15 bases left in between. This CDR3 comprises 15 residues. Germline V CDR1 and CDR2: SEHNR, FQNEAQ (reference sequence). CDR3 residues: CASSLDRGASDEQFF. Here the CDR3 DNA reads TGTGCCAGCAGCTTAGATCGGGGGGCTAGCGATGAGCAGTTCTTC.

The rearrangement links TRBV20-1 to TRBJ2-2; D gene unclear. This CDR3 is 15 amino acids long. Deletions cut 2 bases from V and 2 bases from J, with 12 bases between. Per germline, CDR1 DFQATT and CDR2 SNEGSKA (reference sequence). The CDR3 here is CSARMGFKNTGELFF. The CDR3 bases are TGCAGTGCTAGAATGGGGTTTAAAAACACCGGGGAGCTGTTTTTT.

The chain carries TRBV29-1 and TRBJ2-7; 12 bases align to TRBD1. Germline CDR1 is SQVTM and CDR2 is ANQGSEA. The CDR3 has 16 amino acids. After removal of 6 bases from V and 3 bases from J, the junction contained 12 bases not matched to a gene. In DNA form, the CDR3 reads TGCAGCGTGGGGACAGGGGGCCCGGGGCTAATCTACGAGCAGTACTTC. Translation: CSVGTGGPGLIYEQYF.

This clonotype was seen at least ten times. This sequence joins TRBV3-1 and TRBJ1-5, with a possible D match to TRBD1 (5 bases). The V gene's germline CDR1 is LGHDT and CDR2 YNNKEL (reference sequence). Between the trimmed V and J ends, which lost 4 bases and 0 bases, there was a span of 16 bases. This CDR3 spans 17 amino acids. The CDR3 region has the DNA TGTGCCAGCAGCCCCCGTTACGACAGATATAGCAATCAGCCCCAGCATTTT. Its protein product is CASSPRYDRYSNQPQHF.

This clonotype was counted ten times or more. This chain uses TRBV12-3 or TRBV12-4 with TRBJ1-1; tentatively, D is TRBD1 (6 bases). This CDR3 is 13 amino acids long. V lost 6 bases to trimming and J lost 11 bases, with 19 bases between them. The CDR3 loop is CASSYTGSRWAFF. Here the CDR3 DNA reads TGTGCCAGCAGCTATACAGGGAGTCGTTGGGCTTTCTTT.

This clonotype was detected once. A much larger clone lies one base from this, so it may be a read error. The chain uses TRBV20-1 and TRBJ2-7, with 9 nucleotides matching TRBD2. The V gene end was trimmed by 3 bases and the J gene end by 5 bases; junction bases not matched to a gene: 8. Germline-derived CDR1 and CDR2 are DFQATT and SNEGSKA (reference sequence). This CDR3 spans 14 amino acids. For the CDR3, the DNA is TGCAGTGCTAGTCCTAGCGGGACAACCCACGAGCAGTACTTC. This gives the protein CSASPSGTTHEQYF.

The CDR3 coding sequence is TGTGCCAGCAGTTACAGGGGTCAGGGTCAGCCCCAGCATTTT. It encodes CASSYRGQGQPQHF. The V and J genes are TRBV6-5 and TRBJ1-5; D perhaps matches TRBD1 (5 bases). Germline lookup yields CDR1 MNHEY and CDR2 SVGAGI. The ends were cut back, 2 bases at V and 6 bases at J, with 11 bases in the middle. The CDR3 loop spans 14 amino acids.